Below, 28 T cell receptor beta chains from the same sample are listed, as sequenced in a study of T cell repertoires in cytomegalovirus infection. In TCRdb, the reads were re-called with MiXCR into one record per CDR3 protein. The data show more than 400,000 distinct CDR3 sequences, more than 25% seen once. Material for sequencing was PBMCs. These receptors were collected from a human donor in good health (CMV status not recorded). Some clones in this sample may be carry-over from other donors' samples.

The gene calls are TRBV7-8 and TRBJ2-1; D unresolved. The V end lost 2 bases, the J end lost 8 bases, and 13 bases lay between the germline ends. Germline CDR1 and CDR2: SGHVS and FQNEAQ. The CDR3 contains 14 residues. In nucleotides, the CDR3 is TGTGCCAGCAGCTTATCCCCGGTTGGCGATGAGCAGTTCTTC. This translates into CASSLSPVGDEQFF.

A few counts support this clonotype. The DNA for the CDR3 is TGTGCCAGCAGCACGACTAGCGGCTCCTACAATGAGCAGTTCTTC. It yields the protein CASSTTSGSYNEQFF. The chain couples TRBV7-3 to TRBJ2-1; TRBD2 matches at 9 bases. Germline CDR1 and CDR2: SGHTA and FQGTGA. The CDR3 sequence is 15 residues long. The V gene end was trimmed by 5 bases and the J gene end by 0 bases; junction bases not matched to a gene: 2.

CDR3 nucleotide sequence: TGTGCCAGCAGCCCCGGTGGCAGGGGACATCAGCCCCAGCATTTT. Its protein is CASSPGGRGHQPQHF. The chain joins TRBV4-2 to TRBJ1-5; a weak D match, TRBD1 (6 bases). The V and J ends lost 4 bases and 5 bases respectively, with 15 bases between them. Germline loops: CDR1 LGHNA, CDR2 YNFKEQ. The CDR3 is 15 amino acids.

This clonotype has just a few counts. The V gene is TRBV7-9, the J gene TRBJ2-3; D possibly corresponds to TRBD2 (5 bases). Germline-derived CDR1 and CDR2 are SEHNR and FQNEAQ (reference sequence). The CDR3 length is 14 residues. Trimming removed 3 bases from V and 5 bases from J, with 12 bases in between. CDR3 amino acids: CASSFGAAGDTQYF. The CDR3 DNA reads TGTGCCAGCAGCTTTGGAGCGGCGGGAGATACGCAGTATTTT.

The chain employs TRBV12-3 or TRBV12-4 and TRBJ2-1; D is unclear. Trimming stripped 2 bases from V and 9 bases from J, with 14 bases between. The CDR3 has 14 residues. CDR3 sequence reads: CASSLMSLISEQFF. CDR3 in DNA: TGTGCCAGCAGTTTAATGTCCCTAATCTCTGAGCAGTTCTTC.

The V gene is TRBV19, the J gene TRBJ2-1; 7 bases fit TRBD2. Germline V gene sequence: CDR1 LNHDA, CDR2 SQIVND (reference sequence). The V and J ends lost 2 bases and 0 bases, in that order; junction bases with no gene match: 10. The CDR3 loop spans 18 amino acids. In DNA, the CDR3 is TGTGCCAGTAGTATATCCCCGTGGGTAGCGGGCTCCTACAATGAGCAGTTCTTC. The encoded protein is CASSISPWVAGSYNEQFF.

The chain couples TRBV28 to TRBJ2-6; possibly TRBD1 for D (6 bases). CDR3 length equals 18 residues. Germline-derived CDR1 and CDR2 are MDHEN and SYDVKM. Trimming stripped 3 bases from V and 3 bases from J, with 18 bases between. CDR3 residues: CASSLGAASLGGANVLTF. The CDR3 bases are TGTGCCAGCAGTTTGGGGGCGGCGAGTCTTGGTGGGGCCAACGTCCTGACTTTC. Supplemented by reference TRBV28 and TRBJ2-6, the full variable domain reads DVKVTQSSRYLVKRTGEKVFLECVQDMDHENMFWYRQDPGLGLRLIYFSYDVKMKEKGDIPEGYSVSREKKERFSLILESASTNQTSMYLCASSLGAASLGGANVLTFGAGSRLTVL.

CDR3 in DNA: TGTGCCAGCAGCCAAGTTAACCTTGAGCAGTTCTTC. Residues: CASSQVNLEQFF. V gene TRBV4-2 combines with J gene TRBJ2-1; D is ambiguous. Trimming stripped 1 base from V and 9 bases from J, with 7 bases between. Germline CDR1 LGHNA, CDR2 YNFKEQ. The CDR3 is made up of 12 amino acids.

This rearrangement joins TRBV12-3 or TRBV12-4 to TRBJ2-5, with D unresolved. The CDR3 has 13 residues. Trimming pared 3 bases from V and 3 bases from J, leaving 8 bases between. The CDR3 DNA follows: TGTGCCAGCAGTTTTGTCCCCGAAGAGACCCAGTACTTC. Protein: CASSFVPEETQYF.

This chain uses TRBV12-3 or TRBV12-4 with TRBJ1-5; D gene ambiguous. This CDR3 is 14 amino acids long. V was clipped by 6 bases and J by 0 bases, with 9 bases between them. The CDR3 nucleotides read TGTGCCAGCAGCCGAGAACGTAGCAATCAGCCCCAGCATTTT. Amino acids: CASSRERSNQPQHF.

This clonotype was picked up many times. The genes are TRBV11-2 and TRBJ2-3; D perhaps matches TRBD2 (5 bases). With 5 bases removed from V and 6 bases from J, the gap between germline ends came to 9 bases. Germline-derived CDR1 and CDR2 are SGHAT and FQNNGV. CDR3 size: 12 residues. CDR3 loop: CASSLGIDTQYF. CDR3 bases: TGTGCCAGCAGCCTCGGGATTGATACGCAGTATTTT.

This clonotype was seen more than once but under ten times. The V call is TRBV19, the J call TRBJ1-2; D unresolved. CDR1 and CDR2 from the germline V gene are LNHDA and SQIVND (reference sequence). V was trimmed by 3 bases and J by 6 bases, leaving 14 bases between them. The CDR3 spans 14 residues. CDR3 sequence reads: CASSIFFQADGYTF. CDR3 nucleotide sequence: TGTGCCAGTAGTATTTTCTTCCAGGCAGATGGCTACACCTTC.

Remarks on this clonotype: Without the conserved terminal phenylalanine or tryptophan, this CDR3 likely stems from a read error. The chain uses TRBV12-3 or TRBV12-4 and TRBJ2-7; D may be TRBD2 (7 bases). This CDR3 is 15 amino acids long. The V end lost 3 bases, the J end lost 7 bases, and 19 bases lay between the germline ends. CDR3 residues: CASSLVGRRGGEQYL. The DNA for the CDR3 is TGTGCCAGCAGTTTGGTCGGGAGGAGGGGGGGGGAGCAGTACCTC.

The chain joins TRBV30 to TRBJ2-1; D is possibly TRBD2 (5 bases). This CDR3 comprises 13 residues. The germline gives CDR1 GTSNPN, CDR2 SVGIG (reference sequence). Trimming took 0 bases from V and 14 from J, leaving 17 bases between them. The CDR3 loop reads CAWSVLSGSIKFF. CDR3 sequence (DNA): TGTGCCTGGAGTGTACTCTCTGGGAGTATTAAGTTCTTC.

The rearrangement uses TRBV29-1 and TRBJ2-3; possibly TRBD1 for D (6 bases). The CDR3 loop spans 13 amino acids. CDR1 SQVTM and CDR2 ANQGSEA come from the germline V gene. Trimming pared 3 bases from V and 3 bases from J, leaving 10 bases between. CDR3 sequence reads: CSVDRGGTDTQYF. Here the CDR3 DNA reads TGCAGCGTTGACAGGGGTGGAACAGATACGCAGTATTTT.

CDR3 sequence reads: CASGPTPSYEQYF. The CDR3 bases are TGCGCCAGCGGGCCAACCCCCTCCTACGAGCAGTACTTC. This chain joins TRBV5-1 and TRBJ2-7; D ambiguous. The CDR3 has 13 residues. Looked up from germline, CDR1 is SGHRS and CDR2 is YFSETQ. Trimming cost V 7 bases and J 0 bases, with 11 bases left between them. Together with reference TRBV5-1 and TRBJ2-7, the CDR3 gives the full variable domain: KAGVTQTPRYLIKTRGQQVTLSCSPISGHRSVSWYQQTPGQGLQFLFEYFSETQRNKGNFPGRFSGRQFSNSRSEMNVSTLELGDSALYLCASGPTPSYEQYFGPGTRLTVT.

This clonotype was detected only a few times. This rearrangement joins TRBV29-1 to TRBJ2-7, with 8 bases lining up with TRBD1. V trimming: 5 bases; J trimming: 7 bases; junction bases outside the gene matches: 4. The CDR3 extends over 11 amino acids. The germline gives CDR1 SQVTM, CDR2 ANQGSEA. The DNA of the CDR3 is TGCAGCGTTCACAGGGGGTATGAGCAGTACTTC. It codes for CSVHRGYEQYF.

The CDR3 bases are TGTGCCAGCAGACAAATCGTAGATACGCAGTATTTT. Translated: CASRQIVDTQYF. The chain combines TRBV7-9 with TRBJ2-3; D unresolved. Trimming took off 6 bases at V and 5 bases at J, with 9 bases between the two ends. CDR1 and CDR2 (germline): SEHNR, FQNEAQ (reference sequence). This CDR3 region has 12 residues. The whole variable domain, remainder taken from reference TRBV7-9 and TRBJ2-3, is DTGVSQNPRHKITKRGQNVTFRCDPISEHNRLYWYRQTLGQGPEFLTYFQNEAQLEKSRLLSDRFSAERPKGSFSTLEIQRTEQGDSAMYLCASRQIVDTQYFGPGTRLTVL.

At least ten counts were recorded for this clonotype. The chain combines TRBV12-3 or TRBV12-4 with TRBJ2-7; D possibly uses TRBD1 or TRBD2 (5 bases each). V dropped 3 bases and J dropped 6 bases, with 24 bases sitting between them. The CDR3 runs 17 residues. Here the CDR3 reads CASSFFPGQGETTEQYV. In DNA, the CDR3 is TGTGCCAGCAGTTTCTTTCCCGGGCAGGGAGAAACTACCGAGCAGTACGTC.

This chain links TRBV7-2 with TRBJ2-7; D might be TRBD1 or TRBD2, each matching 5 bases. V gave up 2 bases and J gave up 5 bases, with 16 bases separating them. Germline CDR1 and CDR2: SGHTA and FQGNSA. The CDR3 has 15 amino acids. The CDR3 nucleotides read TGTGCCAGCAGCTTAAACGGGGCCACGATCGACGAGCAGTACTTC. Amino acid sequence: CASSLNGATIDEQYF.

The CDR3 sequence is CASSYGGPGTEAFF. The CDR3 nucleotides are TGTGCCAGCAGTTACGGGGGGCCTGGCACTGAAGCTTTCTTT. The chain has TRBV6-2 or TRBV6-3 and TRBJ1-1; D might be TRBD1 (6 bases). The germline gives CDR1 MNHEY, CDR2 SVGEGT. The CDR3 spans 14 residues. V dropped 2 bases and J dropped 4 bases, with 11 bases sitting between them.

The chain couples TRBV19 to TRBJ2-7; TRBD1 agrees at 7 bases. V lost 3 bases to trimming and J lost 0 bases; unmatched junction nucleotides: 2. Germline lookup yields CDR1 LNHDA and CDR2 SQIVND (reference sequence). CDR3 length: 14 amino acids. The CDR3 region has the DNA TGTGCCAGTAGTATCCACAGGGGCTCCTACGAGCAGTACTTC. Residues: CASSIHRGSYEQYF.

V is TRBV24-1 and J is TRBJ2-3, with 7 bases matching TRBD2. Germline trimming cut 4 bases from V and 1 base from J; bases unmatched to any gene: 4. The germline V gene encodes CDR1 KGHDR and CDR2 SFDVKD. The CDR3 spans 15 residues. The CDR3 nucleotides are TGTGCCACCAGTGAGAGCGGGGTGGGCACAGATACGCAGTATTTT. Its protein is CATSESGVGTDTQYF.

CDR3 sequence reads: CASTSSGRPYNEQFF. Here the CDR3 DNA reads TGTGCCAGCACCTCTAGCGGGAGGCCCTACAATGAGCAGTTCTTC. The V call is TRBV6-2 or TRBV6-3, the J call TRBJ2-1; the match to TRBD2 covers 11 bases. The germline V gene encodes CDR1 MNHEY and CDR2 SVGEGT. The CDR3 runs to 15 residues. The V and J ends lost 7 bases and 2 bases, in that order; junction bases with no gene match: 4.

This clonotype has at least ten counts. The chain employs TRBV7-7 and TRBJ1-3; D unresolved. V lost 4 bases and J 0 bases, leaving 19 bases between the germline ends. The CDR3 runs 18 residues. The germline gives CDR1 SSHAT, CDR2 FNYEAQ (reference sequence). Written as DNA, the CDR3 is TGTGCCAGCAGCTCGTACCCTATAAAAAACGACTCTGGAAACACCATATATTTT. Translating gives CASSSYPIKNDSGNTIYF.

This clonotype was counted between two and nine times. The CDR3 protein is CASTRRRAGTDTQYF. The CDR3 region has the DNA TGCGCCAGCACCCGACGGAGGGCCGGCACAGATACGCAGTATTTT. This chain uses TRBV5-1 with TRBJ2-3; D possibly corresponds to TRBD2 (6 bases). The CDR3 runs to 15 residues. Trimming left V 6 bases short and J 1 base short, with 15 bases between. The germline V gene has CDR1 SGHRS and CDR2 YFSETQ. The entire variable domain, with the rest obtained from reference TRBV5-1 and TRBJ2-3, is as follows: KAGVTQTPRYLIKTRGQQVTLSCSPISGHRSVSWYQQTPGQGLQFLFEYFSETQRNKGNFPGRFSGRQFSNSRSEMNVSTLELGDSALYLCASTRRRAGTDTQYFGPGTRLTVL.

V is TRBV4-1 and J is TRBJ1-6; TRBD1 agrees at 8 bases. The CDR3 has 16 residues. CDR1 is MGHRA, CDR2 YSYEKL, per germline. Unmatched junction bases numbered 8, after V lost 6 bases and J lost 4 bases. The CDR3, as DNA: TGCGCCAGCAGATCTGGACAGGGCGGTTATAATTCACCCCTCCACTTT. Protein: CASRSGQGGYNSPLHF.

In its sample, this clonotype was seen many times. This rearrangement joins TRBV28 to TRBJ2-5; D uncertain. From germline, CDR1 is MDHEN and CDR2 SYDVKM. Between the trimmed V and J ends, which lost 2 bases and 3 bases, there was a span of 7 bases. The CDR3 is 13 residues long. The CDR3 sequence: CASSLPQKETQYF. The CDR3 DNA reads TGTGCCAGCAGTTTACCCCAGAAAGAGACCCAGTACTTC. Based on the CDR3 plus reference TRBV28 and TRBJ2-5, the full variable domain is DVKVTQSSRYLVKRTGEKVFLECVQDMDHENMFWYRQDPGLGLRLIYFSYDVKMKEKGDIPEGYSVSREKKERFSLILESASTNQTSMYLCASSLPQKETQYFGPGTRLLVL.